A single sample is the source of the 22 T cell receptor beta chains below, sequenced in a study of cytomegalovirus exposure and HLA in healthy donors. The assay was immunoSEQ multiplex PCR, and TCRdb's table has in-frame clones only and misses some. The sample carries roughly 150,000 clones, roughly four fifths recorded once. Sequencing was carried out using PBMCs. These receptors were collected from a man aged 25-45 years in good health and CMV-seropositive.

The chain carries TRBV5-1 and TRBJ2-1, with 9 positions matching TRBD2. Germline values: CDR1 SGHRS, CDR2 YFSETQ. V lost 1 base to trimming and J lost 6 bases; unmatched junction nucleotides: 5. CDR3 length: 15 amino acids. The CDR3 is CASSLSSGSPNEQFF. CDR3 DNA: TGCGCCAGCAGCTTGAGTAGCGGGAGCCCCAATGAGCAGTTCTTC.

The V call is TRBV27, the J call TRBJ2-2; TRBD1 matches at 8 bases. The CDR3 consists of 15 residues. Germline V CDR1 and CDR2: MNHEY, SMNVEV (reference sequence). The chain's CDR3 is CVTKRGQVNTGELFF. In DNA, the CDR3 is TGTGTTACAAAGAGGGGACAGGTGAACACCGGGGAGCTGTTTTTT.

This clone has just a few counts. This sequence joins TRBV5-1 and TRBJ2-2; 7 bases line up with TRBD1. V shed 9 bases and J 2 bases; nucleotides not matched to a gene: 13. Per germline, CDR1 SGHRS and CDR2 YFSETQ. The CDR3 is 16 residues long. The CDR3 spells CATNPSGQLNTGELFF. CDR3 bases: TGCGCCACCAACCCGTCGGGACAGCTAAACACCGGGGAGCTGTTTTTT.

In the case of this clone: Other DNA sequences in the sample encode the same CDR3. The rearrangement uses TRBV9 and TRBJ2-2; no clear D gene. The CDR3 totals 14 residues. V shed 0 bases and J shed 5 bases, with 8 bases lying between them. The germline V gene encodes CDR1 SGDLS and CDR2 YYNGEE. CDR3 nucleotides: TGTGCCAGCAGCGTAGGAGGAGCAACCGGGGAGCTGTTTTTT. Protein product: CASSVGGATGELFF.

This chain connects TRBV27 to TRBJ1-2, with D perhaps matching TRBD1 (6 bases). The V gene's germline CDR1 is MNHEY and CDR2 SMNVEV (reference sequence). The CDR3 sequence is 15 residues long. Trimming left V 9 bases short and J 0 bases short, with 17 bases between. The CDR3 bases are TGTGCCAGTGAAAGATTGACAGGTACTAACTATGGCTACACCTTC. It encodes CASERLTGTNYGYTF.

The genes are TRBV7-9 and TRBJ1-1; D ambiguous. The CDR3 length is 14 residues. Trimming removed 5 bases from V and 3 bases from J, with 13 bases in between. Germline V CDR1 and CDR2: SEHNR, FQNEAQ (reference sequence). In DNA form, the CDR3 reads TGTGCCAGCAGCCGCAGCGACGGCGACACTGAAGCTTTCTTT. Amino acid sequence: CASSRSDGDTEAFF.

This chain connects TRBV7-3 to TRBJ2-5; D remains unclear. V was clipped by 5 bases and J by 1 base, with 8 bases between them. CDR1 and CDR2 (germline): SGHTA, FQGTGA. The CDR3 contains 13 residues. The CDR3 DNA follows: TGTGCCAGCAGCCATACGAGCCAAGAGACCCAGTACTTC. Translation gives CASSHTSQETQYF. Full variable domain (rest looked up from reference TRBV7-3 and TRBJ2-5): GAGVSQTPSNKVTEKGKYVELRCDPISGHTALYWYRQSLGQGPEFLIYFQGTGAADDSGLPNDRFFAVRPEGSVSTLKIQRTERGDSAVYLCASSHTSQETQYFGPGTRLLVL.

This chain links TRBV28 with TRBJ2-1, with D possibly being TRBD2 (6 bases). Germline values: CDR1 MDHEN, CDR2 SYDVKM. This CDR3 has 15 amino acids. V was cut by 3 bases and J by 0 bases, with 9 bases left in between. The CDR3 DNA is TGTGCCAGCAGTTTGGCGGGGAGCTCCTACAATGAGCAGTTCTTC. The encoded protein is CASSLAGSSYNEQFF. Based on the CDR3 plus reference TRBV28 and TRBJ2-1, the full variable domain is DVKVTQSSRYLVKRTGEKVFLECVQDMDHENMFWYRQDPGLGLRLIYFSYDVKMKEKGDIPEGYSVSREKKERFSLILESASTNQTSMYLCASSLAGSSYNEQFFGPGTRLTVL.

The gene calls are TRBV9 and TRBJ2-7; D might be TRBD1 (6 bases). CDR1 and CDR2 (germline): SGDLS, YYNGEE. V lost 4 bases and J 0 bases, leaving 14 bases between the germline ends. This CDR3 has 15 residues. CDR3 nucleotide sequence: TGTGCCAGCAGCCCAGGGGACGGACGCTCCTACGAGCAGTACTTC. Translation: CASSPGDGRSYEQYF.

The V and J genes are TRBV5-6 and TRBJ2-7; 7 nucleotides line up with TRBD1. V lost 0 bases, J lost 4 bases, and 7 bases stayed unmatched. The CDR3 covers 15 residues. Looked up from germline, CDR1 is SGHDT and CDR2 is YYEEEE. The CDR3 is CASSLAPTGKYEQYF. The CDR3 region has the DNA TGTGCCAGCAGCTTGGCCCCGACAGGGAAGTACGAGCAGTACTTC.

This clone has a single count. The chain combines TRBV15 with TRBJ2-7; a possible D gene is TRBD2 (6 bases). V shed 1 base and J shed 6 bases, with 16 bases lying between them. The CDR3 loop spans 15 amino acids. Germline CDR1 reads LNHNV; CDR2 reads YYDKDF (reference sequence). The CDR3 DNA sequence: TGTGCCACCAGCAGAGCCTCGGGACTCCCTCGCGAGCAGTACTTC. Translating gives CATSRASGLPREQYF.

This clone was seen a single time. This chain uses TRBV11-2 with TRBJ1-1; 10 positions match TRBD1. CDR1 is SGHAT and CDR2 is FQNNGV in the germline V gene. The CDR3 extends over 14 amino acids. J was trimmed by 5 bases and V by 5 bases; bases with no gene match: 5. The CDR3 sequence is CASSQTGGGTEAFF. CDR3 sequence (DNA): TGTGCCAGCAGCCAGACAGGGGGCGGGACTGAAGCTTTCTTT.

V and J are TRBV5-4 and TRBJ2-7; D is undetermined. V dropped 1 base and J dropped 4 bases, with 9 bases sitting between them. CDR1 is SGHNT, CDR2 YYREEE, per germline (reference sequence). This CDR3 contains 13 residues. This CDR3 reads CASSLNALYEQYF. CDR3 sequence (DNA): TGTGCCAGCAGCTTGAACGCCCTATACGAGCAGTACTTC.

A single count supports this clone. The chain couples TRBV6-5 to TRBJ2-1, with 10 bases that match TRBD2. The V and J ends lost 10 bases and 7 bases, in that order; junction bases with no gene match: 10. CDR3 length: 14 amino acids. From germline, CDR1 is MNHEY and CDR2 SVGAGI. DNA of the CDR3: TGTGCCACCGGTAGCGGGAGGAGTTGGAATGAGCAGTTCTTC. Amino acids: CATGSGRSWNEQFF.

The chain couples TRBV6-5 to TRBJ1-5, with D possibly being TRBD1 (5 bases). V was pared by 5 bases and J by 1 base, with 12 bases between. Germline lookup yields CDR1 MNHEY and CDR2 SVGAGI. This CDR3 region has 15 residues. CDR3 bases: TGTGCCAGCAGTCCGGGGGTACGGAGCAATCAGCCCCAGCATTTT. The encoded protein is CASSPGVRSNQPQHF.

The V gene is TRBV6-6, the J gene TRBJ2-5, with no clear D. The CDR3 sequence is 12 residues long. CDR1 is MNHNY and CDR2 is SVGAGI in the germline V gene (reference sequence). V was clipped by 3 bases and J by 4 bases, with 6 bases between them. The CDR3: CASSYPGETQYF. The CDR3 DNA is TGTGCCAGCAGTTATCCCGGAGAGACCCAGTACTTC.

A few counts support this clone. The V call is TRBV2, the J call TRBJ1-2; tentative D call: TRBD1 (6 bases). V gave up 5 bases and J gave up 2 bases, with 15 bases separating them. Germline V lookup: CDR1 SNHLY, CDR2 FYNNEI. The CDR3 spans 15 residues. CDR3 amino acids: CASSYSLTGNYGYTF. CDR3 sequence (DNA): TGTGCCAGCAGTTACTCCCTTACAGGGAACTATGGCTACACCTTC.

The V call is TRBV5-1, the J call TRBJ1-5; D is perhaps TRBD1 (5 bases). The CDR3 sequence is 15 residues long. Germline V lookup: CDR1 SGHRS, CDR2 YFSETQ. The germline V and J ends were trimmed by 4 bases and 6 bases, with 17 bases remaining between them. The CDR3 sequence: CASSLEGGAGQPQHF. CDR3 nucleotide sequence: TGCGCCAGCAGCCTGGAGGGAGGGGCGGGTCAGCCCCAGCATTTT.

The chain employs TRBV29-1 and TRBJ1-1; D might be TRBD1 (5 bases). This CDR3 contains 13 residues. V lost 6 bases, J lost 4 bases, and 15 bases lay in between. Germline-derived CDR1 and CDR2 are SQVTM and ANQGSEA. The CDR3 region has the DNA TGCAGCGTACAGGCCGATGGGGCCACTGAAGCTTTCTTT. It is translated as CSVQADGATEAFF.

The CDR3 sequence: CSARRGRDNEQFF. CDR3 in DNA: TGCAGCGCCAGGCGGGGTCGGGACAATGAGCAGTTCTTC. The chain links TRBV29-1 to TRBJ2-1, with D tentatively TRBD2 (6 bases). Germline V CDR1 and CDR2: SQVTM, ANQGSEA. The V and J ends lost 7 bases and 5 bases respectively, with 15 bases between them. This CDR3 spans 13 amino acids.

The gene calls are TRBV5-1 and TRBJ1-2, with D perhaps matching TRBD1 (5 bases). Between the trimmed V and J ends, which lost 0 bases and 8 bases, there was a span of 20 bases. There are 16 residues in the CDR3. CDR1 and CDR2 (germline): SGHRS, YFSETQ. CDR3: CASSLAQAVTGIGYTF. The CDR3 coding sequence is TGCGCCAGCAGCTTGGCCCAGGCGGTTACAGGTATAGGCTACACCTTC.

The chain combines TRBV7-9 with TRBJ2-2; TRBD2 matches at 8 bases. The CDR3 covers 15 residues. Germline V gives CDR1 SEHNR, CDR2 FQNEAQ (reference sequence). The J segment lost 7 bases and the V segment lost 6 bases, leaving 10 bases of the junction unmatched. The CDR3 coding sequence is TGTGCCAGCAGGGGAGCGGGAGCCGGGAACGGGGAGCTGTTTTTT. Protein product: CASRGAGAGNGELFF.